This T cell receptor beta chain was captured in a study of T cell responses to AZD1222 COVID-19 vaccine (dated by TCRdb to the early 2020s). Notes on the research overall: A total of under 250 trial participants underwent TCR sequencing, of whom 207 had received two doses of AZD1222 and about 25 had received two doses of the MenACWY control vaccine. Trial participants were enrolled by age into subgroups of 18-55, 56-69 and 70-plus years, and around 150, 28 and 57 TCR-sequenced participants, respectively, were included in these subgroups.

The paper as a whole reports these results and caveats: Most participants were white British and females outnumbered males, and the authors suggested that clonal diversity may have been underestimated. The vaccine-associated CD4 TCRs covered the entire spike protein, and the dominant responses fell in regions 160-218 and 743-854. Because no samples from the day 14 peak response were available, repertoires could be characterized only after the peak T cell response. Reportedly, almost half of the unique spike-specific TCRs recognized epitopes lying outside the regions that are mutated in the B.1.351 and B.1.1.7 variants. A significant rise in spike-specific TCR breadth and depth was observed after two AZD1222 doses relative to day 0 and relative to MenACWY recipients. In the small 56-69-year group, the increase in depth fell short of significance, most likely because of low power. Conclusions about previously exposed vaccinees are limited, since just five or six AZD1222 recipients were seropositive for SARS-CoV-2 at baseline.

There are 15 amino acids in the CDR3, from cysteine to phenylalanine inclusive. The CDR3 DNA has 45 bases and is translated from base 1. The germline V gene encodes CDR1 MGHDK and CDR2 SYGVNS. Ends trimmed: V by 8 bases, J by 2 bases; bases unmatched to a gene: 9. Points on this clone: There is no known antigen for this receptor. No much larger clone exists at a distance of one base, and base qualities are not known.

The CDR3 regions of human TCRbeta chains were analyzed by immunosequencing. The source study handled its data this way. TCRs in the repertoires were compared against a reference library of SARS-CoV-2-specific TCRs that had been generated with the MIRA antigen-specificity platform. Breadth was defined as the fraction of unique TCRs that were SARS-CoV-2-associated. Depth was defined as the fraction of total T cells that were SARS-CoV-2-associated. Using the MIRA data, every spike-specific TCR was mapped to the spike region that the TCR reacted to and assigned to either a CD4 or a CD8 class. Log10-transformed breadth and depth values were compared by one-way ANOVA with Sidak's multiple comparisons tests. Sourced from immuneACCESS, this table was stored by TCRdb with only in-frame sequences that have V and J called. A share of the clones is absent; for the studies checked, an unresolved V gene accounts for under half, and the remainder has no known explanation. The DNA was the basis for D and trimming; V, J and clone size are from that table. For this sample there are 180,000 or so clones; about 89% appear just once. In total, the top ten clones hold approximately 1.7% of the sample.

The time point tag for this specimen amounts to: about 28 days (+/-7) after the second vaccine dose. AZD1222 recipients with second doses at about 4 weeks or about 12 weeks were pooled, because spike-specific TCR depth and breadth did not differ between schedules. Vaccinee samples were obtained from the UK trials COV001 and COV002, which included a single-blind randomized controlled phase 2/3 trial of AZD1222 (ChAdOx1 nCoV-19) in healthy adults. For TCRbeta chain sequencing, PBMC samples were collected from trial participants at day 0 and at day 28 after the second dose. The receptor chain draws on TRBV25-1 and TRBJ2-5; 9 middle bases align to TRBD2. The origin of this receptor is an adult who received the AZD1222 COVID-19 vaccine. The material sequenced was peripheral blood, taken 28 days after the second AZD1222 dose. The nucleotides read TGTGCCAGCCGAGCGGCGGGGGGGAATCAAGAGACCCAGTACTTC. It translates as CASRAAGGNQETQYF.